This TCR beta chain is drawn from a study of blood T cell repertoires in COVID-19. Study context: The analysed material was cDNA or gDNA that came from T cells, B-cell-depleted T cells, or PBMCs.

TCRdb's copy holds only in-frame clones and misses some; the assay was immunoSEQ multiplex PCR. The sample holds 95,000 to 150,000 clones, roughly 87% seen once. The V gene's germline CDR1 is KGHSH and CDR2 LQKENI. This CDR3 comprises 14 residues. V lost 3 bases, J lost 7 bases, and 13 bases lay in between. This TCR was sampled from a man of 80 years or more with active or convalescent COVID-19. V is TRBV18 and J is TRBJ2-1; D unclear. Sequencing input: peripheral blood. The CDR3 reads CASSPLIVVNEQFF. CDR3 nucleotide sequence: TGTGCCAGCTCACCCTTGATAGTCGTGAATGAGCAGTTCTTC. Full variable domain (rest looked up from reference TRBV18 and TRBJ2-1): NAGVMQNPRHLVRRRGQEARLRCSPMKGHSHVYWYRQLPEEGLKFMVYLQKENIIDESGMPKERFSAEFPKEGPSILRIQQVVRGDSAAYFCASSPLIVVNEQFFGPGTRLTVL.